The 31 T cell receptor beta chains below were found in one sample sequenced in a study of T cell clonotyping in hematopoietic cell transplantation (dated by TCRdb to 2020 to 2022). The library was produced with the immunoSEQ multiplex PCR assay. TCRdb retrieved this table from immuneACCESS and kept in-frame rearrangements only. Not all clones are present; in checked studies, unresolved V genes account for under half, and no reason is known for the remainder. Here the sample has about 41,000 clones; about 95% occur a single time. The ten top clones hold around 1% of the sample. The sequenced sample consisted of peripheral blood mononuclear cells. Source of these receptors: a man aged 25-45 years in good health. Some clones in this sample may be carry-over from other donors' samples.

This clone was recorded a few times. The rearrangement links TRBV9 to TRBJ1-1; 8 bases fit TRBD1. This CDR3 has 14 amino acids. CDR1 and CDR2 from the germline V gene are SGDLS and YYNGEE. V shed 3 bases and J 3 bases; nucleotides not matched to a gene: 4. This CDR3 is CASSGDRGYTEAFF. The CDR3 DNA reads TGTGCCAGCAGCGGCGACAGGGGATACACTGAAGCTTTCTTT. Filled out from reference TRBV9 and TRBJ1-1, the complete variable domain reads DSGVTQTPKHLITATGQRVTLRCSPRSGDLSVYWYQQSLDQGLQFLIQYYNGEERAKGNILERFSAQQFPDLHSELNLSSLELGDSALYFCASSGDRGYTEAFFGQGTRLTVV.

This clone is a singleton in its sample. The V and J genes are TRBV30 and TRBJ2-7, with TRBD2 as a possible D gene (7 bases). The V and J ends lost 3 bases and 5 bases respectively, with 20 bases between them. Germline V gives CDR1 GTSNPN, CDR2 SVGIG (reference sequence). The CDR3 has 15 residues. The DNA of the CDR3 is TGTGCCTGGAGAAGGGGGGGAGGGCCCAGGGACGAGCAGTACTTC. Protein sequence: CAWRRGGGPRDEQYF.

This clone was counted a few times. V and J are TRBV5-4 and TRBJ1-2; D remains unclear. V was cut by 4 bases and J by 4 bases, with 14 bases left in between. This CDR3 is 14 amino acids long. CDR1 is SGHNT and CDR2 is YYREEE in the germline V gene (reference sequence). CDR3 nucleotides: TGTGCCAGCAGCCCTGGAGCGGGAGGCTATGGCTACACCTTC. The encoded protein is CASSPGAGGYGYTF.

V usage is TRBV14 and J usage is TRBJ1-2; a weak D match, TRBD1 (5 bases). Germline values: CDR1 SGHDN, CDR2 FVKESK. V lost 4 bases and J 4 bases, leaving 16 bases between the germline ends. The length of the CDR3 is 15 residues. The DNA of the CDR3 is TGTGCCAGCAGCCTAGTATCAACAGGACTCTATGGCTACACCTTC. This encodes CASSLVSTGLYGYTF.

CDR3 loop: CASARLGPGETQYF. The CDR3 DNA follows: TGTGCCAGCGCCCGTCTGGGTCCTGGGGAGACCCAGTACTTC. The gene calls are TRBV11-3 and TRBJ2-5; D is unresolved. V lost 8 bases to trimming and J lost 5 bases, with 18 bases between them. CDR1 and CDR2 (germline): SGHNT, YENEEA. The CDR3 is made up of 14 amino acids.

The chain couples TRBV11-3 to TRBJ2-2, with D perhaps TRBD2 (5 bases). The germline V gene has CDR1 SGHNT and CDR2 YENEEA. V dropped 5 bases and J dropped 6 bases, with 13 bases sitting between them. The CDR3 sequence is 14 residues long. DNA for the CDR3: TGTGCCAGCAGCCAGAGCGGCGACTCCGGGGAGCTGTTTTTT. Its translation is CASSQSGDSGELFF. The variable domain in full, completed from reference TRBV11-3 and TRBJ2-2, reads EAGVVQSPRYKIIEKKQPVAFWCNPISGHNTLYWYLQNLGQGPELLIRYENEEAVDDSQLPKDRFSAERLKGVDSTLKIQPAELGDSAVYLCASSQSGDSGELFFGEGSRLTVL.

V and J are TRBV6-5 and TRBJ2-7; D gene uncertain. The V end lost 4 bases, the J end lost 3 bases, and 16 bases lay between the germline ends. CDR3 length: 15 amino acids. CDR1 is MNHEY, CDR2 SVGAGI, per germline. CDR3 in DNA: TGTGCCAGCAGTTCCCGAACCTCCCCTGACTACGAGCAGTACTTC. It codes for CASSSRTSPDYEQYF.

This chain connects TRBV11-1 to TRBJ2-1; D is undetermined. The CDR3 is 15 residues long. CDR1 and CDR2 from the germline V gene are SGHAT and FQDESV (reference sequence). V was shortened by 1 base and J by 6 bases, with 13 bases between the two germline ends. CDR3 sequence reads: CASSLGLRWGNEQFF. The CDR3 DNA is TGTGCCAGCAGCTTAGGACTCAGGTGGGGCAATGAGCAGTTCTTC.

This chain uses TRBV5-1 with TRBJ1-5, with a possible D match to TRBD1 (6 bases). The CDR3 is 14 amino acids. Germline CDR1 and CDR2: SGHRS and YFSETQ. Trimming stripped 2 bases from V and 1 base from J, with 7 bases between. The chain's CDR3 is CASSFDRSNQPQHF. CDR3 in DNA: TGCGCCAGCAGCTTCGACAGGAGCAATCAGCCCCAGCATTTT.

V and J are TRBV29-1 and TRBJ1-3; D may be TRBD1 (5 bases). The CDR3 length is 13 residues. Germline-derived CDR1 and CDR2 are SQVTM and ANQGSEA. Trimming stripped 2 bases from V and 4 bases from J, with 9 bases between. CDR3 sequence reads: CSVERDLGNTIYF. CDR3 sequence (DNA): TGCAGCGTTGAAAGGGACTTGGGAAACACCATATATTTT.

The V gene is TRBV7-9, the J gene TRBJ2-5; perhaps TRBD2 as D (5 bases). The V end lost 5 bases, the J end lost 0 bases, and 25 bases lay between the germline ends. CDR1 is SEHNR, CDR2 FQNEAQ, per germline (reference sequence). This CDR3 spans 19 amino acids. The CDR3 sequence: CASSPRGRPGRFNQETQYF. The CDR3 region has the DNA TGTGCCAGCAGCCCACGCGGCCGGCCGGGGAGATTCAACCAAGAGACCCAGTACTTC.

The V call is TRBV9, the J call TRBJ1-2; no clear D. The V gene's germline CDR1 is SGDLS and CDR2 YYNGEE. Between the trimmed V and J ends, which lost 3 bases and 6 bases, there was a span of 18 bases. The CDR3 runs to 15 residues. This CDR3 is CASSAPIGWKDGYTF. CDR3 bases: TGTGCCAGCAGCGCCCCTATTGGTTGGAAGGATGGCTACACCTTC.

This chain connects TRBV5-4 to TRBJ2-5, with 11 bases that match TRBD2. Germline lookup yields CDR1 SGHNT and CDR2 YYREEE (reference sequence). V lost 4 bases and J lost 3; bases outside the gene matches: 5. The CDR3 sequence is 15 residues long. CDR3 in amino acids: CASSGGGLAEETQYF. CDR3 DNA: TGTGCCAGCAGCGGGGGGGGACTAGCGGAAGAGACCCAGTACTTC.

The chain joins TRBV7-9 to TRBJ2-5; D is tentatively TRBD1 or TRBD2 (5 bases each). V lost 0 bases and J lost 4, with 6 bases in between. The CDR3 is made up of 13 amino acids. Germline V gene sequence: CDR1 SEHNR, CDR2 FQNEAQ (reference sequence). Here the CDR3 DNA reads TGTGCCAGCAGCTTAGCTGGGGGAGAGACCCAGTACTTC. Encoded protein: CASSLAGGETQYF.

This chain uses TRBV6-6 with TRBJ2-7, with TRBD2 identical over 8 bases. In germline, CDR1 is MNHNY, CDR2 SVGAGI (reference sequence). This CDR3 comprises 13 residues. J was trimmed by 0 bases and V by 7 bases; bases with no gene match: 2. The DNA for the CDR3 is TGTGCCAGCAAAGCGGGAGCCTCCTACGAGCAGTACTTC. This encodes CASKAGASYEQYF.

The CDR3 sequence: CASSGGSGYGYTF. In DNA, the CDR3 is TGTGCCAGCAGTGGCGGGAGCGGCTATGGCTACACCTTC. The rearrangement uses TRBV25-1 and TRBJ1-2; D gene unclear. V shed 4 bases and J shed 4 bases, with 10 bases lying between them. Germline V gene lookup returns CDR1 MGHDK and CDR2 SYGVNS. The CDR3 runs 13 residues.

This clone was picked up one time. The chain has TRBV7-9 and TRBJ1-1; 8 nucleotides agree with TRBD1. The CDR3 covers 14 residues. V lost 1 base, J lost 4 bases, and 2 bases stayed unmatched. The germline V gene encodes CDR1 SEHNR and CDR2 FQNEAQ (reference sequence). DNA of the CDR3: TGTGCCAGCAGCTTAGGACAGGGGCGCACTGAAGCTTTCTTT. Translated, it gives CASSLGQGRTEAFF.

The rearrangement links TRBV5-6 to TRBJ2-5, with a weak D call TRBD1 (6 bases). CDR1 SGHDT and CDR2 YYEEEE come from the germline V gene. Trimming pared 0 bases from V and 5 bases from J, leaving 14 bases between. The CDR3 consists of 15 residues. CDR3 amino acids: CASSLDDRQAETQYF. The CDR3 nucleotides are TGTGCCAGCAGCTTGGATGACAGGCAAGCCGAGACCCAGTACTTC.

The chain carries TRBV7-9 and TRBJ2-5; the D gene could be TRBD1 or TRBD2 (5 bases each). Germline CDR1 is SEHNR and CDR2 is FQNEAQ (reference sequence). This CDR3 is built from 13 residues. Deletions cut 5 bases from V and 5 bases from J, with 12 bases between. For the CDR3, the DNA is TGTGCCAGCAGCCCCACCGGGGCGGAGACCCAGTACTTC. Translation: CASSPTGAETQYF.

This chain connects TRBV9 to TRBJ1-1; tentative D call: TRBD1 (6 bases). CDR3 length equals 15 residues. V shed 0 bases and J shed 5 bases, with 14 bases lying between them. Germline-derived CDR1 and CDR2 are SGDLS and YYNGEE. The CDR3 sequence: CASSVGAGGETEAFF. CDR3 sequence (DNA): TGTGCCAGCAGCGTAGGCGCTGGGGGCGAGACTGAAGCTTTCTTT.

This clone was observed a single time. The rearrangement joins TRBV9 to TRBJ1-2; 7 bases map to TRBD1. The CDR3 loop spans 15 amino acids. With 3 bases clipped from V and 4 bases from J, the junction kept 9 bases outside the gene matches. Germline V gives CDR1 SGDLS, CDR2 YYNGEE. CDR3 in DNA: TGTGCCAGCAGCGGCCCCCGGGACAGAACCTATGGCTACACCTTC. This translates into CASSGPRDRTYGYTF.

The CDR3 loop is CASSHGDRREKLFF. In nucleotides, the CDR3 is TGTGCCAGCAGCCACGGGGACAGGCGGGAAAAACTGTTTTTT. This sequence joins TRBV6-5 and TRBJ1-4; 8 bases agree with TRBD1. Germline CDR1 MNHEY, CDR2 SVGAGI. CDR3 length equals 14 residues. J gave up 8 bases and V 6 bases, and 8 bases lay outside the gene matches.

The V call is TRBV4-1, the J call TRBJ2-6, with TRBD1 as a possible D gene (5 bases). The CDR3 extends over 16 amino acids. V was cut by 0 bases and J by 2 bases, with 8 bases left in between. Germline assignment: CDR1 MGHRA and CDR2 YSYEKL. The CDR3 coding sequence is TGCGCCAGCAGCCAAGAATCGACAGCTGGGGCCAACGTCCTGACTTTC. Amino acid sequence: CASSQESTAGANVLTF.

V and J are TRBV29-1 and TRBJ1-1; D gene ambiguous. Germline-derived CDR1 and CDR2 are SQVTM and ANQGSEA. The CDR3 is 14 amino acids. Deletions cut 5 bases from V and 0 bases from J, with 13 bases between. The CDR3 coding sequence is TGCAGCGTTCCTCGGGGAGCCATGAACACTGAAGCTTTCTTT. Its translation is CSVPRGAMNTEAFF.

This clone appeared once. The rearrangement joins TRBV27 to TRBJ1-6; D unresolved. Trimming removed 8 bases from V and 4 bases from J, with 6 bases in between. The CDR3 consists of 12 residues. Per germline, CDR1 MNHEY and CDR2 SMNVEV (reference sequence). As DNA, the CDR3 is TGTGCCAGCTCCGTTTATAATTCACCCCTCCACTTT. It encodes CASSVYNSPLHF.

CDR3: CAWSVQGNQPQHF. For the CDR3, the DNA is TGTGCCTGGAGTGTACAGGGGAATCAGCCCCAGCATTTT. The chain uses TRBV30 and TRBJ1-5, with TRBD1 matching over 7 bases. The CDR3 sequence is 13 residues long. V lost 0 bases, J lost 4 bases, and 0 bases stayed unmatched. Germline V gene sequence: CDR1 GTSNPN, CDR2 SVGIG (reference sequence).

The rearrangement uses TRBV7-3 and TRBJ2-5; D is perhaps TRBD1 (6 bases). V lost 4 bases and J 13 bases, leaving 19 bases between the germline ends. The V gene's germline CDR1 is SGHTA and CDR2 FQGTGA. This CDR3 spans 13 amino acids. The CDR3 loop reads CASSSTQGLHLYF. The CDR3, as DNA: TGTGCCAGCAGCTCGACTCAGGGGCTTCACTTGTACTTC.

V gene TRBV19 combines with J gene TRBJ1-1, with TRBD1 matching 7 bases. This CDR3 is 13 amino acids long. V was pared by 5 bases and J by 5 bases, with 5 bases of the junction left unmatched. Per the germline V gene, CDR1 is LNHDA and CDR2 is SQIVND (reference sequence). The CDR3 sequence: CASSEGGRTEAFF. The CDR3 DNA reads as TGTGCCAGTAGTGAAGGGGGCAGGACTGAAGCTTTCTTT.

This sequence joins TRBV7-6 and TRBJ2-3; 7 nucleotides align to TRBD1. Germline V gives CDR1 SGHVS, CDR2 FNYEAQ. J gave up 1 base and V 1 base, and 5 bases lay outside the gene matches. This CDR3 contains 16 residues. The CDR3 loop reads CASSLEAGGGTDTQYF. The CDR3 DNA reads TGTGCCAGCAGCTTAGAAGCAGGGGGTGGCACAGATACGCAGTATTTT.

This clone occurred once. The chain couples TRBV19 to TRBJ1-5, with TRBD1 as a possible D gene (5 bases). The CDR3 sequence is 15 residues long. V was trimmed by 6 bases and J by 6 bases, leaving 18 bases between them. Germline CDR1 and CDR2: LNHDA and SQIVND (reference sequence). The DNA of the CDR3 is TGTGCCAGTAGCGGGTTCCGGGGGGTAAGTCAGCCCCAGCATTTT. Translating it yields CASSGFRGVSQPQHF.

The count of this clone is one. The V gene is TRBV4-3, the J gene TRBJ2-6; 7 positions agree with TRBD1. Germline V gene sequence: CDR1 LGHNA, CDR2 YSLEER. The CDR3 has 15 residues. V lost 3 bases and J lost 12; bases outside the gene matches: 11. The CDR3 DNA follows: TGCGCCAGCAGCCAGGAACCGGGACAGCCGGTCGTCCTGACTTTC. It yields the protein CASSQEPGQPVVLTF.